This TCR beta chain was documented in a study of blood T cell repertoires in COVID-19. Study-wide background: Sites in the United States, Italy and Spain provided acute and convalescent COVID-19 samples. Sources were T cells, B-cell-depleted T cells, or PBMCs; the material itself was cDNA or gDNA.

Authors' processing steps: Reference gene primer amplification yielded estimated nucleated cell counts. Assay used: immunoSEQ multiplex PCR; TCRdb lists only in-frame clones, some missing. The D gene and trimming were derived from the DNA, and the V and J assignments and clone size from that table. The sample has around 60,000 clones; over 75% are singletons. Material: peripheral blood. This sequence originates from a man at least 80 years old with acute or convalescent COVID-19.

CDR3 region: CASSATGGKTEAFF. The CDR3 region has the DNA TGCGCCAGCAGCGCCACAGGGGGCAAGACTGAAGCTTTCTTT. The chain carries TRBV5-1 and TRBJ1-1; 9 positions match TRBD1. V was pared by 4 bases and J by 5 bases, with 6 bases of the junction left unmatched. The germline V gene has CDR1 SGHRS and CDR2 YFSETQ. The CDR3 length is 14 residues.